The 9 T cell receptor beta chains below were found in one sample sequenced in a study of blood T cells in healthy people across ages (dated by TCRdb to the mid-2010s). The method was 5' RACE. Instrument used: Illumina HiSeq 2500. A second PCR of roughly 7 to 12 cycles was performed with a sample-barcoded 5' primer and a J-beta primer mix. The public sequencing data were trimmed at Q25 with fastp and processed into clonotypes with MiXCR by TCRdb, which kept only in-frame beta chains. Each record represents a unique CDR3 protein, reported with the most common genes and DNA among its rows. The sample includes 720,000 or so distinct CDR3 sequences, with around 43% observed a single time. The ten largest clones add up to around 30% of the sample. Sequencing input: blood. The receptors come from a man older than 75 in good health.

This clonotype has more than one count but fewer than ten. The chain employs TRBV20-1 and TRBJ1-1; 9 bases align to TRBD1. CDR3 length equals 15 residues. V shed 1 base and J 5 bases; nucleotides not matched to a gene: 8. Germline V gene lookup returns CDR1 DFQATT and CDR2 SNEGSKA (reference sequence). The CDR3 reads CSARGDRASRTEAFF. CDR3 DNA sequence: TGCAGTGCTAGAGGGGACAGGGCCTCCCGGACTGAAGCTTTCTTT.

J is TRBJ1-5 and V is TRBV24-1; no reliable D call. Between the trimmed V and J ends, which lost 7 bases and 4 bases, there was a span of 13 bases. Germline lookup yields CDR1 KGHDR and CDR2 SFDVKD. The CDR3 consists of 14 residues. CDR3: CATRANEGNQPQHF. As DNA, the CDR3 is TGTGCCACCAGGGCAAACGAAGGAAATCAGCCCCAGCATTTT.

This clonotype was seen at least ten times. J is TRBJ2-1 and V is TRBV20-1; possibly TRBD1 or TRBD2 for D (6 bases each). The CDR3 covers 15 residues. Per germline, CDR1 DFQATT and CDR2 SNEGSKA (reference sequence). V shed 1 base and J shed 7 bases, with 17 bases lying between them. CDR3 in amino acids: CSARGRGALSNEQFF. The CDR3, as DNA: TGCAGTGCTAGAGGAAGGGGGGCTCTCAGTAATGAGCAGTTCTTC.

This clonotype came up many times. The chain uses TRBV6-5 and TRBJ2-4, with D possibly TRBD1 on 6 matching bases. The germline V gene has CDR1 MNHEY and CDR2 SVGAGI. The V gene lost 3 bases and the J gene lost 0 bases, with 12 bases spanning the gap. The CDR3 consists of 16 residues. The CDR3 loop is CASSYDAGVAKNIQYF. DNA of the CDR3: TGTGCCAGCAGTTATGATGCAGGGGTAGCCAAAAACATTCAGTACTTC.

Comments on this clonotype: Possible read error: a much larger clone is one base away. This chain uses TRBV4-3 with TRBJ2-1, with D unresolved. Germline V gives CDR1 LGHNA, CDR2 YSLEER. The CDR3 spans 18 residues. The CDR3 here is CASSQEDTVPYTYNVQFF. Here the CDR3 DNA reads TGCGCCAGCAGCCAGGAAGATACAGTGCCCTACACATACAATGTGCAGTTCTTC.

This clonotype was seen more than once but under ten times. The CDR3 loop is CASSQDVLARETQYF. The DNA for the CDR3 is TGCGCCAGCAGCCAAGATGTCCTAGCGAGAGAGACCCAGTACTTC. The chain joins TRBV4-3 to TRBJ2-5; D is possibly TRBD2 (6 bases). Between the trimmed V and J ends, which lost 0 bases and 4 bases, there was a span of 12 bases. This CDR3 is 15 amino acids long. CDR1 is LGHNA and CDR2 is YSLEER in the germline V gene.

The chain combines TRBV20-1 with TRBJ2-3, with 7 bases matching TRBD2. V was pared by 5 bases and J by 4 bases, with 12 bases of the junction left unmatched. Germline V gene data show CDR1 as DFQATT and CDR2 as SNEGSKA (reference sequence). The CDR3 has 15 residues. The CDR3 protein is CSALRGSGTSDTQYF. CDR3 bases: TGCAGTGCTCTACGAGGGAGCGGGACGTCAGATACGCAGTATTTT.

This clonotype showed up just a few times. The genes are TRBV28 and TRBJ2-7; D is possibly TRBD1 (5 bases). Germline V gene lookup returns CDR1 MDHEN and CDR2 SYDVKM. CDR3 length: 14 amino acids. V was clipped by 4 bases and J by 2 bases, with 12 bases between them. CDR3 amino acids: CASSYPQVPYEQYF. Here the CDR3 DNA reads TGTGCCAGCAGTTACCCACAGGTTCCCTACGAGCAGTACTTC.

This clonotype was picked up a small number of times. V is TRBV6-2 or TRBV6-3 and J is TRBJ2-5; D is unclear. Germline CDR1 reads MNHEY; CDR2 reads SVGEGT. V was shortened by 7 bases and J by 5 bases, with 17 bases between the two germline ends. CDR3 size: 14 residues. This CDR3 reads CASKKLQVMETQYF. CDR3 bases: TGTGCCAGCAAAAAACTCCAAGTTATGGAGACCCAGTACTTC.